This passage covers 7 T cell receptor beta chains from one sample sequenced in a study of beta chain features in type 1 diabetes. The study reverse transcribed the entire isolated RNA, so it sequenced expressed TCRB transcripts. TCRdb's table, derived via immunoSEQ multiplex PCR, lists solely in-frame clones and lacks some. In the table there are around 350,000 clones, over 9.5% of which are singletons. Sequencing was done on a sample of naive CD4+ T cells from blood. The receptors originated from a man aged 18 to 30 in good health.

This clone was detected a few times. The sample carries other DNA sequences with the same CDR3. The chain uses TRBV18 and TRBJ2-3; possibly TRBD2 for D (6 bases). CDR1 is KGHSH and CDR2 is LQKENI in the germline V gene. This CDR3 is built from 15 residues. Between the trimmed V and J ends, which lost 3 bases and 0 bases, there was a span of 10 bases. The CDR3 DNA sequence: TGTGCCAGCTCACCGCCGGGGACTAGCACAGATACGCAGTATTTT. Translated, it gives CASSPPGTSTDTQYF.

J is TRBJ2-3 and V is TRBV30; 11 bases are shared with TRBD2. This CDR3 is 15 amino acids long. V lost 5 bases and J lost 2; bases outside the gene matches: 6. Germline V gives CDR1 GTSNPN, CDR2 SVGIG (reference sequence). The CDR3 DNA follows: TGTGCCTGGGATATAGCGGGAGGGAACACAGATACGCAGTATTTT. Its translation is CAWDIAGGNTDTQYF. Full variable domain (remainder filled in from reference TRBV30 and TRBJ2-3): SQTIHQWPATLVQPVGSPLSLECTVEGTSNPNLYWYRQAAGRGLQLLFYSVGIGQISSEVPQNLSASRPQDRQFILSSKKLLLSDSGFYLCAWDIAGGNTDTQYFGPGTRLTVL.

This clone showed up just a few times. CDR3 bases: TGTGCCATCAGTGAGAGTGCGGGGGGTCTAACCGAGCAGTACTTC. Translating gives CAISESAGGLTEQYF. The chain recombines TRBV10-3 with TRBJ2-7; 8 nucleotides agree with TRBD2. The CDR3 consists of 15 residues. The V gene end was trimmed by 2 bases and the J gene end by 6 bases; junction bases not matched to a gene: 9. CDR1 and CDR2 from the germline V gene are ENHRY and SYGVKD.

This clone was seen a handful of times. The V gene is TRBV6-5, the J gene TRBJ1-6, with TRBD1 identical over 8 bases. The trim removed 4 bases at V and 6 bases at J, leaving 5 bases unmatched. This CDR3 spans 15 amino acids. The germline V gene has CDR1 MNHEY and CDR2 SVGAGI. The CDR3 sequence: CASSSGGLGNSPLHF. The CDR3 DNA is TGTGCCAGCAGTTCAGGGGGCCTGGGTAATTCACCCCTCCACTTT.

This CDR3 reads CASSPDSRRVYEQYF. The CDR3 bases are TGCGCCAGCAGCCCTGACAGCCGACGGGTCTACGAGCAGTACTTC. The chain has TRBV5-1 and TRBJ2-7; possible D gene TRBD1, 5 bases. Germline V lookup: CDR1 SGHRS, CDR2 YFSETQ. Trimming removed 4 bases from V and 3 bases from J, with 17 bases in between. The CDR3 is 15 residues long.

The gene calls are TRBV27 and TRBJ2-1; TRBD2 might be the D (5 bases). The CDR3 is 14 amino acids. Between the trimmed V and J ends, which lost 4 bases and 3 bases, there was a span of 10 bases. The germline CDR1 and CDR2 sequences are MNHEY and SMNVEV (reference sequence). CDR3 amino acids: CASSWSGYYNEQFF. As DNA, the CDR3 is TGTGCCAGCAGTTGGAGCGGTTACTACAATGAGCAGTTCTTC.

This clone was observed a few times. This chain connects TRBV18 to TRBJ2-5, with 9 bases lining up with TRBD1. J lost 5 bases, V lost 3 bases, and 10 bases had no gene match. Per germline, CDR1 KGHSH and CDR2 LQKENI. The length of the CDR3 is 16 residues. The CDR3 nucleotides read TGTGCCAGCTCACCCGGGACAGGGCCGCCAAGGGAGACCCAGTACTTC. It yields the protein CASSPGTGPPRETQYF.